This is a list of T cell receptor beta chains from one sample in a study of T cells in localized non-small cell lung cancer. Only in-frame clones appear in the TCRdb table, and some are missing; sequencing was by immunoSEQ multiplex PCR. The sample carries about 7,000 clones, 50% recorded once. Source: lymph node tissue, taken before any cancer treatment. The receptors here all came from a female donor of 60 years or more with stage I lung adenocarcinoma. CDR3s include the opening cysteine and the closing phenylalanine or tryptophan. D genes are given only for firm matches. Clone size, where shown, is once, few, many, or a class for clones that have expanded.

v_call: TRBV19; d_call: -; j_call: TRBJ1-4; clone_size: once; cdr3_aa: CASSIWGHGNEKLFF; cdr3_nt: TGTGCCAGTAGTATATGGGGGCACGGTAATGAAAAACTGTTTTTT
v_call: TRBV6-8; d_call: -; j_call: TRBJ1-1; clone_size: -; cdr3_aa: CASITQPPIGTEAFF; cdr3_nt: TGTGCCAGCATCACACAGCCTCCTATTGGCACTGAAGCTTTCTTT
v_call: TRBV19; d_call: -; j_call: TRBJ2-5; clone_size: -; cdr3_aa: CASSMTQGIQETQYF; cdr3_nt: TGTGCCAGTAGTATGACACAGGGTATCCAAGAGACCCAGTACTTC
v_call: TRBV9; d_call: -; j_call: TRBJ2-2; clone_size: -; cdr3_aa: CASSVSGTGELFF; cdr3_nt: TGTGCCAGCAGCGTCAGCGGTACCGGGGAGCTGTTTTTT
v_call: TRBV9; d_call: -; j_call: TRBJ1-2; clone_size: few; cdr3_aa: CASSRGQGNYGYTF; cdr3_nt: TGTGCCAGCAGCCGAGGGCAGGGTAATTATGGCTACACCTTC
v_call: TRBV28; d_call: -; j_call: TRBJ2-1; clone_size: -; cdr3_aa: CASSFWTALYNEQFF; cdr3_nt: TGTGCCAGCAGTTTTTGGACTGCCCTCTACAATGAGCAGTTCTTC
v_call: TRBV11-3; d_call: -; j_call: TRBJ2-5; clone_size: few; cdr3_aa: CASSLRTSGQGTETQYF; cdr3_nt: TGTGCCAGCAGCTTAAGGACTAGTGGCCAGGGGACGGAGACCCAGTACTTC
v_call: TRBV11-3; d_call: -; j_call: TRBJ2-7; clone_size: -; cdr3_aa: CASSLRTDSYEQYF; cdr3_nt: TGTGCCAGCAGCCTCCGGACGGATTCCTACGAGCAGTACTTC
v_call: TRBV28; d_call: -; j_call: TRBJ2-7; clone_size: -; cdr3_aa: CASNQRGYEQYF; cdr3_nt: TGTGCCAGCAACCAACGAGGGTACGAGCAGTACTTC
v_call: TRBV9; d_call: TRBD1; j_call: TRBJ1-1; clone_size: -; cdr3_aa: CASSVQGAGTEAFF; cdr3_nt: TGTGCCAGCAGCGTACAGGGGGCTGGCACTGAAGCTTTCTTT
v_call: TRBV19; d_call: -; j_call: TRBJ2-7; clone_size: -; cdr3_aa: CASSFRAGPISYEQYF; cdr3_nt: TGTGCCAGTAGTTTCCGGGCAGGGCCCATCTCCTACGAGCAGTACTTC
v_call: TRBV19; d_call: -; j_call: TRBJ2-7; clone_size: -; cdr3_aa: CASTSKRGQGGNEQYF; cdr3_nt: TGTGCCAGTACCTCCAAGAGGGGGCAGGGAGGGAACGAGCAGTACTTC
v_call: TRBV6-8; d_call: TRBD2; j_call: TRBJ2-7; clone_size: few; cdr3_aa: CASAIRDYYEQYF; cdr3_nt: TGTGCCAGCGCGATCCGGGACTACTACGAGCAGTACTTC
v_call: TRBV29-1; d_call: -; j_call: TRBJ1-1; clone_size: -; cdr3_aa: CSVIQGLTEAFF; cdr3_nt: TGCAGCGTTATACAGGGCCTCACTGAAGCTTTCTTT
v_call: TRBV9; d_call: -; j_call: TRBJ1-2; clone_size: -; cdr3_aa: CASSVASSYGYTF; cdr3_nt: TGTGCCAGCAGCGTAGCCAGCTCCTATGGCTACACCTTC
v_call: TRBV5-1; d_call: -; j_call: TRBJ1-4; clone_size: once; cdr3_aa: CASSLGKGDEKLFF; cdr3_nt: TGCGCCAGCAGCTTGGGCAAGGGGGATGAAAAACTGTTTTTT
v_call: TRBV4-1; d_call: -; j_call: TRBJ2-5; clone_size: few; cdr3_aa: CASSQDEQGGETQYF; cdr3_nt: TGCGCCAGCAGCCAAGATGAGCAGGGGGGTGAGACCCAGTACTTC
v_call: TRBV9; d_call: -; j_call: TRBJ2-5; clone_size: few; cdr3_aa: CASSVVGAVQETQYF; cdr3_nt: TGTGCCAGCAGCGTAGTAGGGGCGGTCCAAGAGACCCAGTACTTC
v_call: TRBV19; d_call: -; j_call: TRBJ2-3; clone_size: -; cdr3_aa: CASSTWSTGQYF; cdr3_nt: TGTGCCAGTAGTACCTGGAGCACGGGGCAGTATTTT
v_call: TRBV30; d_call: -; j_call: TRBJ2-7; clone_size: -; cdr3_aa: CAWSQRSYEQYF; cdr3_nt: TGTGCCTGGAGTCAAAGGTCCTACGAGCAGTACTTC
v_call: TRBV28; d_call: -; j_call: TRBJ2-3; clone_size: -; cdr3_aa: CASSLAGMSTDTQYF; cdr3_nt: TGTGCCAGCAGTTTAGCGGGGATGAGCACAGATACGCAGTATTTT
v_call: TRBV29-1; d_call: TRBD1; j_call: TRBJ2-5; clone_size: -; cdr3_aa: CSAIRQGLGTQYF; cdr3_nt: TGCAGCGCCATTCGACAGGGTCTCGGGACCCAGTACTTC
v_call: TRBV6-8; d_call: -; j_call: TRBJ1-2; clone_size: few; cdr3_aa: CASSYGAPGYGYTF; cdr3_nt: TGTGCCAGCAGTTACGGGGCCCCCGGGTATGGCTACACCTTC
v_call: TRBV11-3; d_call: TRBD1; j_call: TRBJ1-1; clone_size: few; cdr3_aa: CASSLNAGDRGIAFF; cdr3_nt: TGTGCCAGCAGCTTAAATGCCGGGGACAGGGGAATAGCTTTCTTT
v_call: TRBV11-3; d_call: -; j_call: TRBJ1-2; clone_size: few; cdr3_aa: CASSLGETVGGYTF; cdr3_nt: TGTGCCAGCAGCTTAGGGGAGACAGTCGGAGGCTACACCTTC
v_call: TRBV19; d_call: -; j_call: TRBJ2-7; clone_size: once; cdr3_aa: CASSIIAGAEQYF; cdr3_nt: TGTGCCAGTAGTATCATTGCAGGGGCCGAGCAGTACTTC
v_call: TRBV28; d_call: -; j_call: TRBJ1-2; clone_size: -; cdr3_aa: CASSSPFGGYTF; cdr3_nt: TGTGCCAGCAGTTCTCCTTTCGGTGGCTACACCTTC
v_call: TRBV19; d_call: -; j_call: TRBJ2-2; clone_size: -; cdr3_aa: CASSIDPGRPGELFF; cdr3_nt: TGTGCCAGTAGTATAGACCCCGGTAGGCCCGGGGAGCTGTTTTTT
v_call: TRBV30; d_call: -; j_call: TRBJ2-7; clone_size: -; cdr3_aa: CAWSGVYEQYF; cdr3_nt: TGTGCCTGGAGTGGGGTTTACGAGCAGTACTTC
v_call: TRBV11-3; d_call: TRBD1; j_call: TRBJ2-6; clone_size: -; cdr3_aa: CASFLLQGAGANVLTF; cdr3_nt: TGTGCCAGCTTCCTATTACAGGGGGCCGGGGCCAACGTCCTGACTTTC
v_call: TRBV6-8; d_call: -; j_call: TRBJ2-5; clone_size: few; cdr3_aa: CASSDEGLPKETQYF; cdr3_nt: TGTGCCAGCAGTGATGAGGGACTTCCGAAGGAGACCCAGTACTTC
v_call: TRBV30; d_call: -; j_call: TRBJ2-1; clone_size: -; cdr3_aa: CAWSAFGGSYNEQFF; cdr3_nt: TGTGCCTGGAGTGCGTTCGGGGGCTCCTACAATGAGCAGTTCTTC
v_call: TRBV11-3; d_call: -; j_call: TRBJ2-5; clone_size: medium-sized; cdr3_aa: CASSSGPQIGVETQYF; cdr3_nt: TGTGCCAGCAGCTCAGGTCCGCAGATTGGGGTAGAGACCCAGTACTTC
v_call: TRBV6-8; d_call: -; j_call: TRBJ2-7; clone_size: -; cdr3_aa: CASSDRTTYEQYF; cdr3_nt: TGTGCCAGCAGTGATAGGACTACCTACGAGCAGTACTTC
v_call: TRBV19; d_call: -; j_call: TRBJ2-5; clone_size: -; cdr3_aa: CASSGITGGVETQYF; cdr3_nt: TGTGCCAGTAGTGGTATTACAGGGGGGGTAGAGACCCAGTACTTC
v_call: TRBV9; d_call: TRBD1; j_call: TRBJ2-7; clone_size: -; cdr3_aa: CASSEDRGPYEQYF; cdr3_nt: TGTGCCAGCAGTGAGGACAGGGGGCCCTACGAGCAGTACTTC
v_call: TRBV6-8; d_call: -; j_call: TRBJ1-2; clone_size: few; cdr3_aa: CASSGASRDGYTF; cdr3_nt: TGTGCCAGCAGTGGGGCCTCTAGGGATGGCTACACCTTC
v_call: TRBV11-3; d_call: -; j_call: TRBJ1-2; clone_size: -; cdr3_aa: CASSLDRAGDGYTF; cdr3_nt: TGTGCCAGCAGCTTAGATCGGGCAGGTGATGGCTACACCTTC
v_call: TRBV29-1; d_call: -; j_call: TRBJ1-2; clone_size: -; cdr3_aa: CSVEDRSGRREGYTF; cdr3_nt: TGCAGCGTTGAAGATCGTAGTGGGAGAAGAGAGGGCTACACCTTC
v_call: TRBV1; d_call: -; j_call: TRBJ2-7; clone_size: -; cdr3_aa: CASSHSTSGSYEQYF; cdr3_nt: TGCGCCAGCAGCCATTCTACTAGCGGGAGTTACGAGCAGTACTTC
v_call: TRBV2; d_call: -; j_call: TRBJ1-1; clone_size: few; cdr3_aa: CASSWGGNTEAFF; cdr3_nt: TGTGCCAGCAGTTGGGGTGGGAACACTGAAGCTTTCTTT